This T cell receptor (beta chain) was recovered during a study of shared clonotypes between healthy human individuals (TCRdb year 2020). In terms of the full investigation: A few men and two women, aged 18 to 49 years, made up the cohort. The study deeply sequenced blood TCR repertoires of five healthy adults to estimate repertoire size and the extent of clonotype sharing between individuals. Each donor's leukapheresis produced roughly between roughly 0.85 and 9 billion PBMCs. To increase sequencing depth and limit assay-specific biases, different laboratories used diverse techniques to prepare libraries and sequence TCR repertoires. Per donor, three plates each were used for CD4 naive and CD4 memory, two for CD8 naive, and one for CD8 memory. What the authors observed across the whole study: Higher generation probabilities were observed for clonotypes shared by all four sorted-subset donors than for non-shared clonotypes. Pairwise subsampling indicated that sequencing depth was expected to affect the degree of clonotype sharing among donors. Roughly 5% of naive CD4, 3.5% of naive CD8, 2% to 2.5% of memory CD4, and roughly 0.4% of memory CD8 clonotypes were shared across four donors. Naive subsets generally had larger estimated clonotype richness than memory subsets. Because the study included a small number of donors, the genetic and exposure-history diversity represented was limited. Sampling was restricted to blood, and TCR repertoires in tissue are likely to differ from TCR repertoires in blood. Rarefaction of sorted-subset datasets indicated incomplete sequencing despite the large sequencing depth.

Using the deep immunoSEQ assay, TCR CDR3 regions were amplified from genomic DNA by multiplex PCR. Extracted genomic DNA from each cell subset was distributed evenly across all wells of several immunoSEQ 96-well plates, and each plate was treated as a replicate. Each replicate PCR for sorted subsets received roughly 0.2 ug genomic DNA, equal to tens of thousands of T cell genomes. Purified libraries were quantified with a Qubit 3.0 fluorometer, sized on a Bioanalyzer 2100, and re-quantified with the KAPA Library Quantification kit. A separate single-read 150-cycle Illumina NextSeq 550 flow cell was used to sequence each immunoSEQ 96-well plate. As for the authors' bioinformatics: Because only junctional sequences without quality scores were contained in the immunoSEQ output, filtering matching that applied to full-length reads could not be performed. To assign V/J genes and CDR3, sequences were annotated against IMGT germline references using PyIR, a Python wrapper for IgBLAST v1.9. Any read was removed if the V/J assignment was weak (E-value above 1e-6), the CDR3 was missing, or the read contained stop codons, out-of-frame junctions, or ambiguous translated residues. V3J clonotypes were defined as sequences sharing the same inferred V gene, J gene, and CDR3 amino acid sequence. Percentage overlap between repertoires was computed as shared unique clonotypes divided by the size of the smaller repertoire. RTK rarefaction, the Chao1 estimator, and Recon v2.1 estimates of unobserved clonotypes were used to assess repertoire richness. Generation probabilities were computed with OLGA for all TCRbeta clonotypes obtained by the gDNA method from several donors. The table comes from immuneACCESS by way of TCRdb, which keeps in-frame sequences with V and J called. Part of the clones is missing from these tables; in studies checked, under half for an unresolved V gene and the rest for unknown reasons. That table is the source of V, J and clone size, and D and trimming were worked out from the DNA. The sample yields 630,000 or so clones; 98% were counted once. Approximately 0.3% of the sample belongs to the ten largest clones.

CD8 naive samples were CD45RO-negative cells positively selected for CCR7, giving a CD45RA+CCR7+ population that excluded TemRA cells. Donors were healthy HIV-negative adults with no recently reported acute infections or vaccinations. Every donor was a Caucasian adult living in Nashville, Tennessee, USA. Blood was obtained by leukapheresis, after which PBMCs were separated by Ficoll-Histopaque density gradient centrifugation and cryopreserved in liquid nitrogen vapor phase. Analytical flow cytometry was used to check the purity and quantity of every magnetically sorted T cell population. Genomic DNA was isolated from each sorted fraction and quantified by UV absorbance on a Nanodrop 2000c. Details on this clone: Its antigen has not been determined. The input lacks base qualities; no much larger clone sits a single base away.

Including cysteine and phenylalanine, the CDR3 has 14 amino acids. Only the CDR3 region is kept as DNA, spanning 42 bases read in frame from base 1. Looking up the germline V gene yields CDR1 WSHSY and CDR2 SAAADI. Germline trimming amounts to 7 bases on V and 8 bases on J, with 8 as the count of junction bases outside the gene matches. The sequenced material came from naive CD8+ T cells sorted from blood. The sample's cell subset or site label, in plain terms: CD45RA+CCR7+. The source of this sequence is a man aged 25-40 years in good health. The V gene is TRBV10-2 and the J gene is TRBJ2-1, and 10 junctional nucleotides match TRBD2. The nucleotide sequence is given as TGCGCCAGCACACAAGCGGGAGGGTTGGATGAGCAGTTCTTC. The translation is CASTQAGGLDEQFF.